This paragraph covers one TCR beta chain sequence. What it recognizes is unknown. A second PCR of about 7 to 11 cycles used a sample-barcoded 5' primer and a J-beta primer mix. A single record per CDR3 protein comes from TCRdb applying MiXCR to the 5' RACE reads. The sample carries some 790,000 distinct CDR3 sequences, less than 35% recorded once. The data were obtained in a study of blood T cells in healthy people across ages. Turning to the study itself: Per two T cells, about one barcoded beta molecule was captured through template switching. Study-wide findings and caveats: Across the age range, TCR beta diversity per million T cells fell in a roughly linear way.

The CDR3 contains 15 residues. CDR1 and CDR2 (germline): SGHVS, FQNEAQ. Between the trimmed V and J ends, which lost 0 bases and 5 bases, there was a span of 10 bases. The sequenced material came from blood. The receptor was isolated from a woman aged 80 or over in good health. The chain has TRBV7-8 and TRBJ2-2; unclear D gene. The chain's CDR3 is CASSLASLRTGELFF. In DNA form, the CDR3 reads TGTGCCAGCAGCTTAGCCAGCCTGAGGACCGGGGAGCTGTTTTTT.